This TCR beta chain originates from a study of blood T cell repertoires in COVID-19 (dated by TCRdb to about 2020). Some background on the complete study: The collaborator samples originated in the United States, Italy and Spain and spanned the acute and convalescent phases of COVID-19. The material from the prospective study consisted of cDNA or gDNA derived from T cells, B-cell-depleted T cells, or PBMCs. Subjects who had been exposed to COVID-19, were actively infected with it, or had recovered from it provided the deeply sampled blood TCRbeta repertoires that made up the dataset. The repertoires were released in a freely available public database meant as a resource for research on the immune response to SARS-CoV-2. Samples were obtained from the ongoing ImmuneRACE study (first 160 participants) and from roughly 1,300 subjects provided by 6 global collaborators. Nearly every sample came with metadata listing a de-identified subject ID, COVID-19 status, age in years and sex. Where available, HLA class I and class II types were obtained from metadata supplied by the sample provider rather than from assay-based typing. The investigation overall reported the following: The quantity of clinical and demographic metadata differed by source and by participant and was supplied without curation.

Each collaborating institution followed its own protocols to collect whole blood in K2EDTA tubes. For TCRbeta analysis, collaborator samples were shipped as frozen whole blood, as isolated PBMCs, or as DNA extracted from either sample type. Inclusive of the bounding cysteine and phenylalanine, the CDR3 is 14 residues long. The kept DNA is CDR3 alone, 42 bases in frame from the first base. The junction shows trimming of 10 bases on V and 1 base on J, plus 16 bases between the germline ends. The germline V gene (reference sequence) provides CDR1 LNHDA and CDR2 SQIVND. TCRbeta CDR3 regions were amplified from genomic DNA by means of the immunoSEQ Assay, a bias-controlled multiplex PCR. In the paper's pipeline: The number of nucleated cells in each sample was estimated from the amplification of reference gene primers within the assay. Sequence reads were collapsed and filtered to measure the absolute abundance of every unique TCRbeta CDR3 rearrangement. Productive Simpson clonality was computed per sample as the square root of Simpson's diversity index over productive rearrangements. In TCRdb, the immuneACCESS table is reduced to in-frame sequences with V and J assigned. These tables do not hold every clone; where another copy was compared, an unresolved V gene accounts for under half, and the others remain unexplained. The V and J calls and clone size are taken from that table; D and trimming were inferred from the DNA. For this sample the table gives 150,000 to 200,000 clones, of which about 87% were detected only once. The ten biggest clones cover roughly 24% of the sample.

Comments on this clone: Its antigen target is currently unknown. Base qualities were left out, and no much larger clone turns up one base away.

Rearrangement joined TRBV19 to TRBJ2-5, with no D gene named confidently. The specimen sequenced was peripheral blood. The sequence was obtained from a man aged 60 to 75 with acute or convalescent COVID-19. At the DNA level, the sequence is TGTGCCACCTCCGTTGGGCACGGCCAAGAGACCCAGTACTTC. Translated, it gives CATSVGHGQETQYF.